A single sample gave rise to the 9 T cell receptor beta chains below, sequenced in a study of blood T cell repertoires in COVID-19 (dated by TCRdb to between 2020 and 2021). The library was built by means of the immunoSEQ multiplex PCR assay. TCRdb took over this immuneACCESS table, retaining in-frame rearrangements with V and J assigned. Such tables are incomplete; in checked studies, under half of the missing clones stem from an unresolved V gene, and the remainder is unexplained. Counted in this sample were about 250,000 clones; around 80% of them appeared once. The top ten clonotypes cover around 6% of the sample. Sequenced: peripheral blood. These receptors were collected from a man aged 80 or over with acute or convalescent COVID-19.

The chain joins TRBV4-2 to TRBJ2-1; 11 positions match TRBD2. Germline CDR1 LGHNA, CDR2 YNFKEQ. The CDR3 extends over 15 amino acids. The junction had 4 bases not matched to a gene; V was cut back by 0 bases and J by 9 bases. CDR3 sequence: CASSQELAGAVEQFF. CDR3 in DNA: TGTGCCAGCAGCCAAGAACTAGCGGGAGCGGTTGAGCAGTTCTTC.

The table lists this clone with a count of one. The genes are TRBV27 and TRBJ2-7; D not resolved. Germline CDR1 is MNHEY and CDR2 is SMNVEV (reference sequence). Trimming left V 6 bases short and J 3 bases short, with 12 bases between. This CDR3 has 13 residues. As DNA, the CDR3 is TGTGCCAGCAGGAAACGACCGGGCTACGAGCAGTACTTC. Its protein is CASRKRPGYEQYF.

This rearrangement joins TRBV2 to TRBJ2-2; TRBD2 agrees at 7 bases. Germline CDR1 is SNHLY and CDR2 is FYNNEI. The CDR3 covers 15 residues. V trimming: 6 bases; J trimming: 3 bases; junction bases outside the gene matches: 7. This CDR3 reads CASSPPRGYTGELFF. The CDR3 DNA reads as TGTGCCAGCAGCCCTCCGCGGGGGTACACCGGGGAGCTGTTTTTT. Together with reference TRBV2 and TRBJ2-2, the CDR3 gives the full variable domain: EPEVTQTPSHQVTQMGQEVILRCVPISNHLYFYWYRQILGQKVEFLVSFYNNEISEKSEIFDDQFSVERPDGSNFTLKIRSTKLEDSAMYFCASSPPRGYTGELFFGEGSRLTVL.

V gene TRBV30 combines with J gene TRBJ1-4; D may be TRBD1 (5 bases). CDR1 GTSNPN and CDR2 SVGIG come from the germline V gene (reference sequence). The CDR3 totals 13 residues. With 3 bases removed from V and 4 bases from J, the gap between germline ends came to 9 bases. DNA for the CDR3: TGTGCCTGGAGATGGGGGGGTAATGAAAAACTGTTTTTT. This sequence encodes CAWRWGGNEKLFF.

The chain links TRBV12-3 or TRBV12-4 to TRBJ2-3; no clear D. CDR3 length: 12 residues. V lost 7 bases to trimming and J lost 10 bases, with 15 bases between them. The CDR3 nucleotides are TGTGCCAGCACCCTTACCACGTCGGCGCAGTATTTT. This gives the protein CASTLTTSAQYF.

This sequence joins TRBV4-1 and TRBJ2-7, with 8 positions matching TRBD1. Trimming removed 0 bases from V and 3 bases from J; junction bases left unmatched: 1. The CDR3 extends over 14 amino acids. Germline V gives CDR1 MGHRA, CDR2 YSYEKL. CDR3 nucleotides: TGCGCCAGCAGCCAAGAGACAGGGGTCTACGAGCAGTACTTC. This gives the protein CASSQETGVYEQYF.

The gene calls are TRBV2 and TRBJ2-1; D remains unclear. The germline V and J ends were trimmed by 5 bases and 0 bases, with 11 bases remaining between them. This CDR3 spans 15 amino acids. Germline values: CDR1 SNHLY, CDR2 FYNNEI. CDR3 amino acids: CASSIGVPSYNEQFF. CDR3 in DNA: TGTGCCAGCAGTATCGGAGTCCCCTCCTACAATGAGCAGTTCTTC.

This clone has more than one count but fewer than ten. This sequence joins TRBV7-6 and TRBJ1-2; weak D call: TRBD1 (6 bases). The germline V gene encodes CDR1 SGHVS and CDR2 FNYEAQ. Between the trimmed V and J ends, which lost 0 bases and 5 bases, there was a span of 13 bases. The CDR3 spans 15 residues. The CDR3 DNA reads as TGTGCCAGCAGCTTAGCAGGCGGGGGCGCGTATGGCTACACCTTC. This translates into CASSLAGGGAYGYTF.

As DNA, the CDR3 is TGTGCCAGCAGCTCCATACTAGCGGTTAACGAGCAGTACTTC. The encoded protein is CASSSILAVNEQYF. The rearrangement uses TRBV7-9 and TRBJ2-7, with TRBD2 matching 8 bases. The germline V gene has CDR1 SEHNR and CDR2 FQNEAQ (reference sequence). The CDR3 extends over 14 amino acids. Germline trimming cut 4 bases from V and 5 bases from J; bases unmatched to any gene: 7.